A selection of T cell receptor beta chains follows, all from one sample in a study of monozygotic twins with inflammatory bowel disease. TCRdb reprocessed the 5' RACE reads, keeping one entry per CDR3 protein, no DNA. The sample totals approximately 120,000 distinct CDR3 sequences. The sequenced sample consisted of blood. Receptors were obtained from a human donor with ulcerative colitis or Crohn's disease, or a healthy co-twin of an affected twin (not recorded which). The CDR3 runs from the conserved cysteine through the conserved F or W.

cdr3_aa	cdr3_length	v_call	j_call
CASSPHTEGAGGYEQYF	17	TRBV18	TRBJ2-7
CASSVEQGQGPGELFF	16	TRBV9	TRBJ2-2
CASSLAVLGWGEQFF	15	TRBV7-2	TRBJ2-1
CSAKTGGWSNQPQHF	15	TRBV20-1	TRBJ1-5
CSGSGSTAYEQYF	13	TRBV20-1	TRBJ2-7
CASSPGQQNTEAFF	14	TRBV4-2	TRBJ1-1
CASSFLLADTQYF	13	TRBV7-7	TRBJ2-3
CASKAPGLNQETQYF	15	TRBV19	TRBJ2-5
CASSMDRGSGGTEAFF	16	TRBV9	TRBJ1-1
CSVPDRGDTQYF	12	TRBV20-1	TRBJ2-3
CASSYWGFGSAMHNEQFF	18	TRBV6-5	TRBJ2-1
CSATPAGTSRKQYF	14	TRBV20-1	TRBJ2-7
CASNRSWGAGANSPLHF	17	TRBV28	TRBJ1-6
CSARPGQTIYNEQFF	15	TRBV20-1	TRBJ2-1
CASSLGSATDTQYF	14	TRBV7-9	TRBJ2-3
CASSLSSADNEQFF	14	TRBV11-2	TRBJ2-1
CATSRDLVSYEQYF	14	TRBV15	TRBJ2-7
CASSLGDRDTEAFF	14	TRBV27	TRBJ1-1
CASSPDRDHNEQFF	14	TRBV28	TRBJ2-1
CASSLSPGTSTDTQYF	16	TRBV5-1	TRBJ2-3
CASSRGWAGDSPLHF	15	TRBV3-1	TRBJ1-6
CASSLVASGLGNEQFF	16	TRBV27	TRBJ2-1
CSADTGYSGANVLTF	15	TRBV20-1	TRBJ2-6
CASSWRGANEQFF	13	TRBV4-3	TRBJ2-1
CASSFVLGFYEQYF	14	TRBV7-8	TRBJ2-7
CASRIEDTQYF	11	TRBV6-5	TRBJ2-3
CSGQSNYEQYF	11	TRBV20-1	TRBJ2-7
CSARDQTYNEQFF	13	TRBV20-1	TRBJ2-1
CASSRDRGHGYTF	13	TRBV12-3/TRBV12-4	TRBJ1-2
CASSLMGPGTGVNQPQHF	18	TRBV5-1	TRBJ1-5
CASSSGGTSGETQYF	15	TRBV7-7	TRBJ2-5
CASSSRTYDNEQFF	14	TRBV5-5	TRBJ2-1
CASSLSGSQYF	11	TRBV5-6	TRBJ2-3
CASSTRTDATNEKLFF	16	TRBV6-5	TRBJ1-4
CASSLALTKFGYTQYF	16	TRBV7-8	TRBJ2-3
CASSWNTGELFF	12	TRBV5-1	TRBJ2-2
CSARDRGREAVGTQYF	16	TRBV20-1	TRBJ2-3
CASSIFRGVNQPQHF	15	TRBV19	TRBJ1-5
CASSGDGSYNEQFF	14	TRBV9	TRBJ2-1
CASSQDLPSAGDLTDTQYF	19	TRBV3-1	TRBJ2-3
CASSLGLRIGELFF	14	TRBV12-3/TRBV12-4	TRBJ2-2
CASSGIVERDDNEQFF	16	TRBV5-1	TRBJ2-1
CASSVGTSVYNEQFF	15	TRBV7-9	TRBJ2-1
CASTPAGIIYNEQFF	15	TRBV12-3/TRBV12-4	TRBJ2-1
CATSLHRAKSTEAFF	15	TRBV6-1	TRBJ1-1
CASSEWREAQYF	12	TRBV2	TRBJ2-5
CASSLGTVDTEAFF	14	TRBV12-3/TRBV12-4	TRBJ1-1
CATRDRDSPYEQYF	14	TRBV24-1	TRBJ2-7
CASSSEGGGHEKLFF	15	TRBV5-1	TRBJ1-4
CASSFLRGGEKLFF	14	TRBV12-3/TRBV12-4	TRBJ1-4
CASSSLEEWGKLFF	14	TRBV28	TRBJ1-4
CATSRGKGFAGNTIYF	16	TRBV15	TRBJ1-3
CATSAQEEGAEIIGTQYF	18	TRBV24-1	TRBJ2-5
CASSARGNQPQHF	13	TRBV11-2	TRBJ1-5